This T cell receptor (beta chain) was captured by sequencing in a study of blood T cell repertoires in COVID-19. Study details: COVID-19 samples collected from the United States, Italy and Spain covered acute and convalescent phases. PBMCs, B-cell-depleted T cells, or T cells provided the cDNA or gDNA that made up the material.

Original data processing: Nucleated cell number was recorded as an estimate derived from reference gene primer amplification. The repertoire was sequenced with immunoSEQ multiplex PCR; TCRdb's copy has only in-frame clones and lacks some. The V and J calls and clone size were taken over from that table, and D and trimming were inferred from the DNA. The table has under 250,000 clones, roughly 88% seen once. Seattle cases were enrolled at active infection and followed longitudinally. The CDR3 contains 14 residues. V lost 0 bases, J lost 7 bases, and 10 bases lay in between. CDR1 is SGHRS and CDR2 is YFSETQ in the germline V gene.

This sequence originates from a woman older than 75 with COVID-19, enrolled during active disease. The sample consisted of peripheral blood. The chain joins TRBV5-1 to TRBJ1-4; D unclear. The CDR3 DNA sequence: TGCGCCAGCAGCTTGGGGCAAGAGGGTGAAAAACTGTTTTTT. Its protein product is CASSLGQEGEKLFF.